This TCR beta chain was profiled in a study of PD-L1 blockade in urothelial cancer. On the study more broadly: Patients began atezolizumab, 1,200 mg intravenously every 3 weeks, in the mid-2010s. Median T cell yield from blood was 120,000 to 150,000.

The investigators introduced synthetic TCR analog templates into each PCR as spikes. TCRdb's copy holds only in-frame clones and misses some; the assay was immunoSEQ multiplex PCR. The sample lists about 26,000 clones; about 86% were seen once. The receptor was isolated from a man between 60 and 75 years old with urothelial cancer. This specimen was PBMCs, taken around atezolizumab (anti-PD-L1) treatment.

CDR3 DNA sequence: TGTGCCAGCAGCTCCGGGACTATCACCTACGAGCAGTACTTC. It encodes CASSSGTITYEQYF. The chain couples TRBV7-2 to TRBJ2-7; 7 bases agree with TRBD2. V lost 4 bases, J lost 2 bases, and 5 bases stayed unmatched. From germline, CDR1 is SGHTA and CDR2 FQGNSA. The CDR3 loop spans 14 amino acids.